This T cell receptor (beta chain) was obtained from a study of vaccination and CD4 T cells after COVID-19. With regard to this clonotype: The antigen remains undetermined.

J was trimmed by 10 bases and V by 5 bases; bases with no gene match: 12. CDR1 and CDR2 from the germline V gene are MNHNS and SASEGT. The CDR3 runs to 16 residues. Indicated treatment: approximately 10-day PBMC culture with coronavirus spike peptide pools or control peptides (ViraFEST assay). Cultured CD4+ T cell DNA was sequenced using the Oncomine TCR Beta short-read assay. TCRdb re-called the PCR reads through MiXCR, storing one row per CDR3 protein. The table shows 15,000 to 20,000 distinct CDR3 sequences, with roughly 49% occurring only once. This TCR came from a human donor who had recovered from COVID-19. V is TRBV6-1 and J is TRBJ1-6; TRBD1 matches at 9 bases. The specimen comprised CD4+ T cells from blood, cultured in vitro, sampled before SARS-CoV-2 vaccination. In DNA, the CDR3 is TGTGCCAGCAGTATAGCCCGCGGGACAGGGCGCTCACCCCTCCACTTT. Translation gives CASSIARGTGRSPLHF.